This T cell receptor (beta chain) originates from a study of post-analysis software for immune sequencing data. Overall study context: Included among the disease courses, which were recorded for the cohort, were relapsing-remitting, secondary progressive and progressive-relapsing multiple sclerosis.

cDNA libraries for TCR beta contained unique molecular identifiers. One entry per CDR3 protein, called by TCRdb with MiXCR from the PCR reads. The sample consists of 650,000 to 850,000 distinct CDR3 sequences, more than 45% of them appearing once. Study-level findings and limits: Samples sharing a preparation batch grouped tightly together when assessed by F measure. Controls had lower frequencies than patients of about 5 TRBV segments, which included TRBV5-6, TRBV5-1 and TRBV20-1.

A note on this clonotype: The antigen remains unidentified.

In germline, CDR1 is LNHNV, CDR2 YYDKDF (reference sequence). This CDR3 has 16 residues. The chain links TRBV15 to TRBJ2-5, with TRBD2 identical over 9 bases. The J call could be wrong; TRBJ2-7 is a better fit for the DNA end. The sequence was obtained from a girl aged 5-17 years with multiple sclerosis. The sequencing sample was made of blood. The CDR3 here is CATSRFIAGERVEQYF. CDR3 coding DNA: TGTGCCACCAGCAGGTTTATAGCGGGAGAAAGGGTCGAGCAGTACTTC.